This entry features one T cell receptor (beta chain) sequence. An end of the junction does not agree with germline; a read error may underlie this. Time point: sample taken at primary tumor resection. This record comes from a study of spatial heterogeneity in lung cancer. The CDR3 is 16 residues long. Per the germline V gene, CDR1 is LGHDT and CDR2 is YNNKEL (reference sequence). From the 5' RACE reads, TCRdb called clonotypes with MiXCR, one entry per CDR3 protein. The sample has some 100,000 distinct CDR3 sequences, approximately 12% seen once. The gene calls are TRBV3-1 and TRBJ1-1, with D perhaps TRBD1 (5 bases). The material sequenced was PBMCs, taken at surgery. The sequence came from a male donor with early-stage non-small cell lung cancer. The CDR3 coding sequence is TGTGCCAGCAGCAAAGAAGGGTTGGGGGATTTCCCTGAAGCTTTCTTT. This sequence encodes CASSKEGLGDFPEAFF. Combining the CDR3 with reference TRBV3-1 and TRBJ1-1 gives the whole variable domain DTAVSQTPKYLVTQMGNDKSIKCEQNLGHDTMYWYKQDSKKFLKIMFSYNNKELIINETVPNRFSPKSPDKAHLNLHINSLELGDSAVYFCASSKEGLGDFPEAFFGQGTRLTVV.